This record concerns one TCR beta chain sequence. The junction shows a germline mismatch at one end, possibly a read error. Treatment noted: preoperative locoregional IRX-2 cytokine immunotherapy. Preoperative locoregional IRX-2 cytokine immunotherapy was tested in the phase Ib source study. Measured with immunoSEQ multiplex PCR; TCRdb has only the in-frame clones, and not every one. Of around 11,000 clones in the sample, roughly 76% were seen once. The record originates from a study of preoperative IRX-2 immunotherapy in early breast cancer. The CDR3 has 16 residues. CDR1 and CDR2 from the germline V gene are LNHNV and YYDKDF (reference sequence).

The receptor's source is a human donor with breast cancer. This specimen consisted of lymph node tissue, obtained before IRX-2 immunotherapy. The chain uses TRBV15 and TRBJ2-3; D perhaps matches TRBD2 (5 bases). This CDR3 is CASSLAGRGSTDTQYF. CDR3 bases: TGTGCCAGCAGCTTGGCGGGCCGGGGTAGCACAGATACGCAGTATTTT.